These 19 T cell receptor beta chains were all obtained from the same sample, sequenced in a study of CD8 T cells in Susac syndrome. cDNA came from around 0.5 to 1 ug RNA primed by random hexamers. TCRdb re-derived calls from the immunoSEQ multiplex PCR reads in MiXCR, one entry per CDR3 protein. The sample gives approximately 210,000 distinct CDR3 sequences, 94% of which show up once; approximately 0.15% is in the top ten. What was sequenced was CD4+ T cells from PBMCs. Receptor source: a human donor with Susac syndrome.

The chain joins TRBV7-3 to TRBJ2-3, with D possibly being TRBD2 (6 bases). V gave up 2 bases and J gave up 9 bases, with 24 bases separating them. The CDR3 has 17 amino acids. The germline CDR1 and CDR2 sequences are SGHTA and FQGTGA. The CDR3 here is CASSLRLSGTSSGTQYF. As DNA, the CDR3 is TGTGCCAGCAGCTTACGTTTATCAGGGACCAGCAGCGGGACGCAGTATTTT.

This chain connects TRBV29-1 to TRBJ1-2, with TRBD1 matching over 7 bases. Losses at the gene ends were 2 bases for V and 6 bases for J; bases not matched to a gene: 6. The germline V gene encodes CDR1 SQVTM and CDR2 ANQGSEA. The CDR3 is made up of 13 amino acids. CDR3 bases: TGCAGCGTTGAACACCAGGGGGGGGATGGCTACACCTTC. Protein sequence: CSVEHQGGDGYTF. Combining the CDR3 with reference TRBV29-1 and TRBJ1-2 gives the whole variable domain SAVISQKPSRDICQRGTSLTIQCQVDSQVTMMFWYRQQPGQSLTLIATANQGSEATYESGFVIDKFPISRPNLTFSTLTVSNMSPEDSSIYLCSVEHQGGDGYTFGSGTRLTVV.

The CDR3 reads CASSYGLATYNEQFF. The CDR3, as DNA: TGTGCCAGCAGTTATGGTCTAGCGACCTACAATGAGCAGTTCTTC. This chain links TRBV6-2 or TRBV6-3 with TRBJ2-1; tentatively, D is TRBD2 (6 bases). Trimming removed 3 bases from V and 2 bases from J, with 11 bases in between. This CDR3 spans 15 amino acids. Per the germline V gene, CDR1 is MNHEY and CDR2 is SVGEGT.

This clonotype showed up just a few times. V usage is TRBV24-1 and J usage is TRBJ2-1; D gene ambiguous. Trimming shortened V by 5 bases and J by 5 bases, and 3 bases separated the two germline ends. CDR1 is KGHDR and CDR2 is SFDVKD in the germline V gene. CDR3 length: 11 amino acids. The CDR3 is CATSVHNEQFF. CDR3 coding DNA: TGTGCCACCAGTGTACACAATGAGCAGTTCTTC.

The V call is TRBV20-1, the J call TRBJ1-6; 7 bases fit TRBD1. Per the germline V gene, CDR1 is DFQATT and CDR2 is SNEGSKA (reference sequence). CDR3 length: 13 residues. V lost 6 bases to trimming and J lost 7 bases; unmatched junction nucleotides: 6. In nucleotides, the CDR3 is TGCAGTGCAACGGGACAGTCCAATTCACCCCTCCACTTT. It is translated as CSATGQSNSPLHF.

V is TRBV5-6 and J is TRBJ1-4; perhaps TRBD1 as D (5 bases). V was pared by 3 bases and J by 8 bases, with 17 bases between. Germline V CDR1 and CDR2: SGHDT, YYEEEE. The CDR3 contains 15 residues. The CDR3 loop reads CASSSNRRKEEKLFF. CDR3 DNA sequence: TGTGCCAGCAGCTCGAACAGGCGGAAGGAGGAAAAACTGTTTTTT.

This clonotype was detected once. This CDR3 is CASSPPGQGLRQPQHF. CDR3 in DNA: TGTGCCAGCTCACCACCCGGACAGGGTCTTCGCCAGCCCCAGCATTTT. The V gene is TRBV18, the J gene TRBJ1-5; 8 bases are shared with TRBD1. V gave up 0 bases and J gave up 7 bases; unmatched junction bases: 8. The germline gives CDR1 KGHSH, CDR2 LQKENI. The CDR3 is 16 residues long.

The rearrangement uses TRBV9 and TRBJ2-3; 8 positions match TRBD2. Germline V CDR1 and CDR2: SGDLS, YYNGEE. The CDR3 is 16 amino acids. Unmatched junction bases numbered 3, after V lost 0 bases and J lost 0 bases. The CDR3 loop reads CASSVGSSGSTDTQYF. The CDR3 nucleotides are TGTGCCAGCAGCGTAGGCTCTAGCGGGAGCACAGATACGCAGTATTTT.

This clonotype was seen once. This chain joins TRBV4-2 and TRBJ2-1; 8 bases match TRBD2. V shed 5 bases and J 9 bases; nucleotides not matched to a gene: 15. Per germline, CDR1 LGHNA and CDR2 YNFKEQ. The CDR3 loop spans 16 amino acids. DNA of the CDR3: TGTGCCAGCAGCAATATCCCGGGACTAGAAGGTGGTGAGCAGTTCTTC. This encodes CASSNIPGLEGGEQFF.

The chain has TRBV28 and TRBJ2-5, with a tentative D call TRBD1 (5 bases). Per germline, CDR1 MDHEN and CDR2 SYDVKM. This CDR3 has 17 residues. The V gene lost 5 bases and the J gene lost 2 bases, with 21 bases spanning the gap. The CDR3 coding sequence is TGTGCCAGCAGTCGCAACAATGGACAACCGGAGCAAGAGACCCAGTACTTC. Translating gives CASSRNNGQPEQETQYF.

The V and J genes are TRBV12-3 or TRBV12-4 and TRBJ1-6; D gene unclear. This CDR3 comprises 12 residues. Trimming took 8 bases from V and 10 from J, leaving 12 bases between them. The CDR3: CASARPGSPLHF. CDR3 coding DNA: TGTGCCAGCGCCCGGCCAGGATCACCCCTCCACTTT.

The chain links TRBV3-1 to TRBJ2-5; D gene unclear. CDR3 length: 13 residues. CDR1 is LGHDT, CDR2 YNNKEL, per germline (reference sequence). V was shortened by 4 bases and J by 5 bases, with 11 bases between the two germline ends. The CDR3 DNA reads TGTGCCAGCAGCCCCCTCCCGGAGGAGACCCAGTACTTC. This translates into CASSPLPEETQYF.

The rearrangement joins TRBV12-3 or TRBV12-4 to TRBJ1-1; TRBD1 matches 8 bases. With 3 bases clipped from V and 11 bases from J, the junction kept 2 bases outside the gene matches. This CDR3 is built from 11 residues. As DNA, the CDR3 is TGTGCCAGCAGTTTGGACAGGGCGGCTTTCTTT. It is translated as CASSLDRAAFF.

The chain carries TRBV30 and TRBJ1-2; 8 bases align to TRBD1. Trimming took 8 bases from V and 5 from J; bases not matched to a gene: 10. This CDR3 contains 13 residues. CDR1 and CDR2 (germline): GTSNPN, SVGIG (reference sequence). The CDR3 DNA reads as TGTGCCGGGTGGGCCAGGGGGCAGTATGGCTACACCTTC. Amino acid sequence: CAGWARGQYGYTF.

The V gene is TRBV20-1, the J gene TRBJ2-3; D might be TRBD1 (6 bases). CDR1 is DFQATT and CDR2 is SNEGSKA in the germline V gene (reference sequence). This CDR3 is built from 10 residues. The germline V and J ends were trimmed by 8 bases and 8 bases, with 11 bases remaining between them. CDR3 coding DNA: TGCAGTTCGGAAGGGGGTACGCAGTATTTT. Amino acids: CSSEGGTQYF.

The rearrangement uses TRBV20-1 and TRBJ2-4, with TRBD2 as a possible D gene (5 bases). The CDR3 consists of 16 residues. In germline, CDR1 is DFQATT, CDR2 SNEGSKA (reference sequence). Trimming took off 2 bases at V and 3 bases at J, with 17 bases between the two ends. The CDR3 loop reads CSARSATGRIKNIQYF. As DNA, the CDR3 is TGCAGTGCTAGATCGGCCACGGGGAGAATCAAAAACATTCAGTACTTC.

V gene TRBV30 combines with J gene TRBJ2-7, with TRBD1 identical over 11 bases. The CDR3 contains 14 residues. V shed 3 bases and J 9 bases; nucleotides not matched to a gene: 10. Germline V gene data show CDR1 as GTSNPN and CDR2 as SVGIG (reference sequence). The CDR3 reads CAWRGPGQGVLQYF. The CDR3, as DNA: TGTGCCTGGAGAGGCCCGGGACAGGGGGTACTGCAGTACTTC.

The chain joins TRBV20-1 to TRBJ2-5; 10 nucleotides line up with TRBD1. This CDR3 is built from 15 residues. V dropped 5 bases and J dropped 4; count of bases not matched to a gene: 10. From germline, CDR1 is DFQATT and CDR2 SNEGSKA (reference sequence). CDR3 sequence reads: CSAPGQGGELETQYF. The CDR3 DNA reads TGCAGTGCTCCCGGACAGGGGGGGGAGTTAGAGACCCAGTACTTC.

The J gene is TRBJ2-5, the V gene TRBV6-1, with 8 bases identical to TRBD1. The trim removed 6 bases at V and 7 bases at J, leaving 13 bases unmatched. Germline V lookup: CDR1 MNHNS, CDR2 SASEGT. The CDR3 is 15 residues long. Written as DNA, the CDR3 is TGTGCCAGCAGGAGCGACTTCGGCAGGGGGCGGACCCAGTACTTC. Translated, it gives CASRSDFGRGRTQYF.